The rows below give T cell receptor beta chains drawn from one sample of a study of blood T cells in healthy people across ages. Using its own MiXCR run on the 5' RACE reads, TCRdb lists one record per CDR3 protein. The table has fewer than 2,000,000 distinct CDR3 sequences, roughly 32% seen once. The specimen was blood. These receptors were collected from a woman aged 25 to 45 in good health. Each CDR3 is given with its conserved first and last residue. The D gene is left open where the match is weak. Not every row has a clone size; where given, it reads once, few, many or a size class.

d_call	v_call	j_call	clone_size	cdr3_nt	cdr3_aa
-	TRBV10-3	TRBJ1-1	few	TGTGCCATCAGAGTAGACGGGAACACTGAAGCTTTCTTT	CAIRVDGNTEAFF
-	TRBV28	TRBJ2-5	many	TGTGCCAGCAGTTTCTACGGCCCGAAGACCCAGTACTTC	CASSFYGPKTQYF
-	TRBV7-9	TRBJ1-2	few	TGTGCCAGCAGCTCCCTTGGGGGGGGCCGTGGCTATGGCTACACCTTC	CASSSLGGGRGYGYTF
TRBD2	TRBV20-1	TRBJ2-3	few	TGCAGTGCTCCCGTTACTAGCGGAGCCAGACCTAGCACAGATACGCAGTATTTT	CSAPVTSGARPSTDTQYF
TRBD1	TRBV12-3/TRBV12-4	TRBJ1-1	-	TGTGCCAGCAGTTACCCTGGGGACAGTGAAGCTTTCTTT	CASSYPGDSEAFF
TRBD1	TRBV27	TRBJ2-7	-	TGTGCCAGCTGGTCGACAGGGGTCGCCTACGAGCAGTACTTC	CASWSTGVAYEQYF
-	TRBV3-1	TRBJ2-7	-	TGTGCCAGCTGGCAGCTCTCGGGCGAGCAGTACTTC	CASWQLSGEQYF
TRBD1	TRBV6-6	TRBJ1-1	-	TGTGCCAGCAGTTACCCTAAGGGGGCTAAGAACACTGAAGCTTTCTTT	CASSYPKGAKNTEAFF
TRBD2	TRBV19	TRBJ2-1	-	TGTGCCAGTAGTCGTTGGACTAGCGGGAACTACAATGAGCAGTTCTTC	CASSRWTSGNYNEQFF
-	TRBV20-1	TRBJ1-4	few	TGCAGTGCTCATGACAGTAATGAAAAACTGTTTTTT	CSAHDSNEKLFF
TRBD1	TRBV20-1	TRBJ1-5	-	TGCAGTGCTAGAGTAGGGACAGGAAATCAGCCCCAGCATTTT	CSARVGTGNQPQHF
-	TRBV4-2	TRBJ2-1	-	TGTGCCAGCAGCCAAGATTTAGAAGCTTTCGATGAGCAGTTCTTC	CASSQDLEAFDEQFF
TRBD1	TRBV6-2/TRBV6-3	TRBJ2-1	-	TGTGCCAGCCGCCGAAGGGACAGGGCAAATGAGCAGTTCTTC	CASRRRDRANEQFF
-	TRBV5-1	TRBJ2-5	-	TGCGCCAGCAGCATTAGCCCTAGGGAGATCGGGGAGACCCAGTACTTC	CASSISPREIGETQYF
-	TRBV21-1	TRBJ2-7	-	TGTGCCAGCAGCAGAGAGGCAGAGGGAAACGAGCAGTACTTC	CASSREAEGNEQYF
-	TRBV5-1	TRBJ2-1	-	TGCGCCAGCAGCTTGTATAGGGACGGCGATAATGAGCAGTTCTTC	CASSLYRDGDNEQFF
-	TRBV13	TRBJ1-6	few	TGTGCCAGCAGACCCGGGAGTAAATATCCCCTCCACTTT	CASRPGSKYPLHF
TRBD2	TRBV3-1	TRBJ2-7	few	TGTGCCAGCAGCGAGATTAGCGGGAACTCCTACGAGCAGTACTTC	CASSEISGNSYEQYF
-	TRBV6-4	TRBJ1-2	-	TGTGCCAGCAGTGACTCGATGGGGGCAAACTATGGCTACACCTTC	CASSDSMGANYGYTF
-	TRBV20-1	TRBJ2-7	-	TGCAGTGCTGAGGGTTGGCACGAGCAGTACTTC	CSAEGWHEQYF
TRBD2	TRBV28	TRBJ2-7	few	TGTGCCAGCAGTCGGACTAGAGGCTTTTCCGAGCAGTACTTC	CASSRTRGFSEQYF
-	TRBV20-1	TRBJ2-3	-	TGCAGTGCTTTGTTGGTCGCGGGGGCCTCCGCTAGCACAGATACGCAGTATTTT	CSALLVAGASASTDTQYF
-	TRBV27	TRBJ1-2	-	TGTGCCAGCAGTTTAGAGGCCAGGGGTATAGTGGATGGCTACACCTTC	CASSLEARGIVDGYTF
-	TRBV7-9	TRBJ1-2	-	TGTGCCAGCAGCCGGACCCCTAATAACTATGGCTACACCTTC	CASSRTPNNYGYTF
-	TRBV3-1	TRBJ2-7	many	TGCGCCAGCAGCCAAGGGTTAGGCTACGAGCAGTACTTC	CASSQGLGYEQYF
-	TRBV6-5	TRBJ2-3	-	TGTGCCAGCAGGGGGGACGGCGGGGCCGGCACAGATACGCAGTATTTT	CASRGDGGAGTDTQYF
-	TRBV3-1	TRBJ2-5	-	TGTGCCAGCAGCCAGGGCAGGATACGAACCAATGAGCAGTACTTC	CASSQGRIRTNEQYF
-	TRBV5-4	TRBJ2-4	few	TGTGCCAGCAGCTTGGGGCCGACACTGGGCAACATTCAGTACTTC	CASSLGPTLGNIQYF
-	TRBV27	TRBJ1-5	-	TGTGCCAGCAGTTTATTCTCTTCGGGGTATCGGGGGGTCGGCAATCAGCCCCAGCATTTT	CASSLFSSGYRGVGNQPQHF
-	TRBV7-3	TRBJ2-1	-	TGTGCCAGCAGCCTCCCTAGCGTGAATGAGCAGTTCTTC	CASSLPSVNEQFF
TRBD2	TRBV4-1	TRBJ2-3	-	TGCGCCAGCAGCCAGGAAAGGGGAGGGGCAGATACGCAGTATTTT	CASSQERGGADTQYF
-	TRBV9	TRBJ2-5	-	TGTGCCAGCAGCGTAGAGCCGGGACCTCAAGAGACCCAGTACTTC	CASSVEPGPQETQYF
-	TRBV3-1	TRBJ2-5	-	TGTGCCAGCAGCCAAGATCGTGGGCCCTCCGCAAAGACCCAGTACTTC	CASSQDRGPSAKTQYF
-	TRBV27	TRBJ2-6	-	TGTGCCAGCAGTTTTGAGCGAGCTGGGGCCAACGTCCTGACTTTC	CASSFERAGANVLTF
TRBD1	TRBV13	TRBJ1-2	-	TGTGCCAGCAGCGGAGGGACAGCAGGGACTAACTATGGCTACACCTTC	CASSGGTAGTNYGYTF
-	TRBV29-1	TRBJ2-7	few	TGCAGCGGGTCAGACGGGTACGAGCAGTACTTC	CSGSDGYEQYF
-	TRBV21-1	TRBJ1-5	-	TGTGCCACCCAAAGGGATTATAGCAATCAGCCCCAGCATTTT	CATQRDYSNQPQHF
TRBD2	TRBV20-1	TRBJ2-7	-	TGCAGTGCTAGAGATCCAGGACTAGCGGGGCATCGGGAGCAGTACTTC	CSARDPGLAGHREQYF
TRBD1	TRBV18	TRBJ2-7	-	TGTGCCAGCTCACCACCCGGGACAGTTGCTTACGAGCAGTACTTC	CASSPPGTVAYEQYF
-	TRBV5-1	TRBJ1-1	-	TGCGCCAGCAGCATGGACAGCAGCACTGAAGCTTTCTTT	CASSMDSSTEAFF
-	TRBV20-1	TRBJ2-4	-	TGCAGTGCTAGAGGAGACGCCAAAAACATTCAGTACTTC	CSARGDAKNIQYF
-	TRBV6-1	TRBJ2-7	few	TGTGCCAGCAGTTCCCTGGCGGAAGAATCCTACGAGCAGTACTTC	CASSSLAEESYEQYF
-	TRBV7-9	TRBJ2-7	few	TGTGCCAGCAGCCCCGTAAGTCTACTAGGGGACGAGCAGTACTTC	CASSPVSLLGDEQYF
-	TRBV6-1	TRBJ2-4	few	TGTGCCAGCAGTGAATGGGGCAGGAACATTCAGTACTTC	CASSEWGRNIQYF
TRBD1	TRBV3-1	TRBJ2-5	-	TGTGCCAGCAGCCAAGATGAGGGGGCGACCCAGTACTTC	CASSQDEGATQYF
TRBD1	TRBV28	TRBJ1-5	-	TGTGCCAGCATGACAGGGGTGCATCAGCCCCAGCATTTT	CASMTGVHQPQHF
TRBD2	TRBV27	TRBJ2-1	-	TGTGCCAGCAGTCCCTGGCAGACTAGCGACCCTTACTCCTACAATGAGCAGTTCTTC	CASSPWQTSDPYSYNEQFF
-	TRBV5-1	TRBJ2-7	few	TGCGCCAGCAGCTTGTTTTTGCGGTCCTCCTACGAGCAGTACTTC	CASSLFLRSSYEQYF
-	TRBV7-7	TRBJ2-1	-	TGTGCCAGCAGCCTCCTTCCGGGAGCGCGTTGGTTCTTC	CASSLLPGARWFF
TRBD1	TRBV5-5	TRBJ1-5	many	TGTGCCAGCAGCTTCCGGGACAGGGGCCAGCCCCAGCATTTT	CASSFRDRGQPQHF
-	TRBV28	TRBJ2-3	-	TGTGCCAGCAGGACCGGACAGTATGTCGAGGATGGGACAGATACGCAGTATTTT	CASRTGQYVEDGTDTQYF
-	TRBV2	TRBJ2-5	many	TGTGCCAGCAGTGAAGCACCGTTCCAAGAGACCCAGTACTTC	CASSEAPFQETQYF
-	TRBV20-1	TRBJ2-7	-	TGCAGTGCTAGCCCTACTCTCGACCGGTGGGGGTACGAGCAGTACTTC	CSASPTLDRWGYEQYF
-	TRBV20-1	TRBJ1-2	many	TGCAGTGCTAGATGGGGAAGTGACGGCTACACCTTC	CSARWGSDGYTF
-	TRBV6-1	TRBJ1-1	-	TGTGCCGGCAGTGAACAAGCAGGGTTTGGTACTGAAGCTTTCTTT	CAGSEQAGFGTEAFF
TRBD1	TRBV20-1	TRBJ1-2	few	TGCAGTGCTAGGACGCCCGGACAGGGATTCTATGGCTACACCTTC	CSARTPGQGFYGYTF
TRBD2	TRBV2	TRBJ2-1	-	TGTGCCAGCAGTGAGATGGGCGGCGGGAGCTACAATGAGCAGTTCTTC	CASSEMGGGSYNEQFF
-	TRBV7-3	TRBJ2-7	few	TGTACCAGCAGCTTTACCGGATTAAGCGAGCAGTACTTC	CTSSFTGLSEQYF
TRBD1	TRBV20-1	TRBJ2-7	few	TGCAGTGCTGGAATTCGGAGACAGGGGTCGTTCTACGAGCAGTACTTC	CSAGIRRQGSFYEQYF
TRBD2	TRBV6-2/TRBV6-3	TRBJ2-1	few	TGTGCCAGCAGTTACAGCTGGACTAGCGGTAACAATGAGCAGTTCTTC	CASSYSWTSGNNEQFF